This T cell receptor (beta chain) is drawn from a study of blood T cell repertoires in COVID-19. Study as a whole: Sources were T cells, B-cell-depleted T cells, or PBMCs; the material itself was cDNA or gDNA.

TCRdb's table, derived via immunoSEQ multiplex PCR, lists solely in-frame clones and lacks some. In the table there are 300,000 to 400,000 clones, roughly 88% of which are singletons. Between the trimmed V and J ends, which lost 5 bases and 2 bases, there was a span of 9 bases. Germline-derived CDR1 and CDR2 are WNHNN and SYGVQD (reference sequence). This CDR3 comprises 13 residues. This clone was counted between two and nine times. The cohort comprised adults aged 18 to 89 years residing in approximately 22 US areas. Cohort assignment relied on participant-reported clinical history. Sequencing input: PBMCs or T cells enriched from blood (not recorded which). The TCR sequence derives from a woman in her twenties or thirties with acute COVID-19. This chain uses TRBV10-1 with TRBJ1-1, with D uncertain. CDR3 in amino acids: CASSTGLNTEAFF. The CDR3 nucleotides are TGCGCCAGCAGTACCGGGTTAAACACTGAAGCTTTCTTT.